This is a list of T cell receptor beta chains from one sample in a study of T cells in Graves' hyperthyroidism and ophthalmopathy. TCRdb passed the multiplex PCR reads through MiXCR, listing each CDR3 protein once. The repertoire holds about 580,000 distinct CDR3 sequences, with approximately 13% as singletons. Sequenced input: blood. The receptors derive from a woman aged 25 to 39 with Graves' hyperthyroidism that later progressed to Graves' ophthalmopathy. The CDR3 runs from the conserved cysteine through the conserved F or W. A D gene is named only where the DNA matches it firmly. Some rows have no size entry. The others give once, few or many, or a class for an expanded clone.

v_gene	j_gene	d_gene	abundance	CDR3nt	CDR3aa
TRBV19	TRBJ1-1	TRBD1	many	TGTGCCAGTCTTGCGGGACAGGGGCTAATGAACACTGAAGCTTTCTTT	CASLAGQGLMNTEAFF
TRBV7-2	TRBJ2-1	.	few	TGTGCCAGCAGCTTTGTTGCTTGGAGCGGAAACTACAATGAGCAGTTCTTC	CASSFVAWSGNYNEQFF
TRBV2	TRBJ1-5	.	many	TGTGCCAGCAGTGGACAGGGCAATCAGCCCCAGCATTTT	CASSGQGNQPQHF
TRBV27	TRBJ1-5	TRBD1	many	TGTGCCAGCAGATTAGACAGGGGGAGCAATCAGCCCCAGCATTTT	CASRLDRGSNQPQHF
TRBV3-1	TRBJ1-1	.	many	TGTGCCAGCAGCCAAGGATCGGTCGAAGCTTTCTTT	CASSQGSVEAFF
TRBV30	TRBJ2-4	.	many	TGTGCCTGGAGTCCTTTCGGGGCGCAAAACATTCAGTACTTC	CAWSPFGAQNIQYF
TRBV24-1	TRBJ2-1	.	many	TGTGCCACCAGTAGGGAGCGAATGAGCTCCTACAATGAGCAGTTCTTC	CATSRERMSSYNEQFF
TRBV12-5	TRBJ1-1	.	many	TGTGCTAGTGGGTTTAGCCCGGGTGGGAACACTGAAGCTTTCTTT	CASGFSPGGNTEAFF
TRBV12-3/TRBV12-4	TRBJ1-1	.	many	TGTGCCAGCACCTATGACAGCCTGAACACTGAAGCTTTCTTT	CASTYDSLNTEAFF
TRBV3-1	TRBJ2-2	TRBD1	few	TGTGCCAGCAGCCCCTGGGACAGCGGTACGAACACCGGGGAGCTGTTTTTT	CASSPWDSGTNTGELFF
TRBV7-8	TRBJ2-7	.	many	TGTGCCAGCAGCTCCGTGAGTCGCGATAGCGAGTACGAGCAGTACTTC	CASSSVSRDSEYEQYF
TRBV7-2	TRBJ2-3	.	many	TGTGCCAGCACCCGACTCGGAGATACGCAGTATTTT	CASTRLGDTQYF
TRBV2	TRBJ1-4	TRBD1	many	TGTGCCAGCAACAGGGGTGGCACTAATGAAAAACTGTTTTTT	CASNRGGTNEKLFF
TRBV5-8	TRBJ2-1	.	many	TGTGCCAGCAGCCCTGGCCTACAGTCGCAGTTCTTC	CASSPGLQSQFF
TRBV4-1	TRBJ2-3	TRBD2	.	TGCGCCAGCAGCCCGCGAGGGCGGGAGGCTACAGATACGCAGTATTTT	CASSPRGREATDTQYF
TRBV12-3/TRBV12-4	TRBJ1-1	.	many	TGTGCCAGCAGCATTCCGGGCACTGAAGCTTTCTTT	CASSIPGTEAFF
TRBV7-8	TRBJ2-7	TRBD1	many	TGTGCCAGCAGCTTTTCTGCAGGGGGCGCCTACGAGCAGTACTTC	CASSFSAGGAYEQYF
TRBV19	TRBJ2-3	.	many	TGTGCCAGTAGCCCTCGGAGGGTATCCACAGATACGCAGTATTTT	CASSPRRVSTDTQYF
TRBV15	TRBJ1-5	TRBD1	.	TGTGCCACCAGCAGAGTACAGGGGGAAAATCAGCCCCAGCATTTT	CATSRVQGENQPQHF
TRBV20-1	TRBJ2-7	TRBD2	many	TGCAGTGCTAGAGAAACGGGAGGGCCCGAGCAGTACTTC	CSARETGGPEQYF
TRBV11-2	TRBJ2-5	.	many	TGTGCCAGCAGTCCAATACTAGGCGTGCAAGAGACCCAGTACTTC	CASSPILGVQETQYF
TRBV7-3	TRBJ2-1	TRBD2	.	TGTGCCAGCAGCTTAACGTTTGGGACTATCTACAATGAGCAGTTCTTC	CASSLTFGTIYNEQFF
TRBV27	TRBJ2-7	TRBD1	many	TGTGCCAGCAGCACTGGACAGGGGGTATTCTACGAGCAGTACTTC	CASSTGQGVFYEQYF
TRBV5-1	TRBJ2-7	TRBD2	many	TGCGCCAGCAGCGACGGACTAGCGGGCGATCAGTACTTC	CASSDGLAGDQYF
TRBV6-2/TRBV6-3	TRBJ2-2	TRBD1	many	TGTGCCAGCCAAGCGGAGGGACAGGGTTACACCGGGGAGCTGTTTTTT	CASQAEGQGYTGELFF
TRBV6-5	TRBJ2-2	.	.	TGTGCCAGCAGTTATGGCAGCAATACGAACACCGGGGAGCTGTTTTTT	CASSYGSNTNTGELFF
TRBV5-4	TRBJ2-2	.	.	TGTGCCAGCAGCTTGGATTCCCCGTTAGCCGGGGAGCTGTTTTTT	CASSLDSPLAGELFF
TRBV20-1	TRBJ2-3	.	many	TGCAGTGCTGGGGACCCCGTTTTGAATACGCAGTATTTT	CSAGDPVLNTQYF
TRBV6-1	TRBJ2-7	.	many	TGTGCCAGTGGGGGGGCCGGAACGGGCGAGCAGTACTTC	CASGGAGTGEQYF
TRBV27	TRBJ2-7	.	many	TGTGCCAGCAGTGAGACTCCGGGGGAGCAGTACTTC	CASSETPGEQYF
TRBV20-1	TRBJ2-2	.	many	TGCAGTGCTTTTAGGAGGAAGAACACCGGGGAGCTGTTTTTT	CSAFRRKNTGELFF
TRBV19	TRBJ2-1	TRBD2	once	TGTGCCAGTAGTATGAGCGGGAGCGCCTACAATGAGCAGTTCTTC	CASSMSGSAYNEQFF
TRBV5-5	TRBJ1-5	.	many	TGTGCCAGCAGCCCTCGGGTGGATCCTGATAGCAATCAGCCCCAGCATTTT	CASSPRVDPDSNQPQHF
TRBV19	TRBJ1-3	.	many	TGTGCCAGTAGCCCCGGCCGAGGCACCATATATTTT	CASSPGRGTIYF
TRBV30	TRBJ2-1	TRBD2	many	TGTGCCTGGAGTGTACAAGCGGGAGGGCTAGGCGAGCAGTTCTTC	CAWSVQAGGLGEQFF
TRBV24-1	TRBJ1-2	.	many	TGTGCCACCAGTGATGGAGGGGGAAAGGCCCTAACCTATGGCTACACCTTC	CATSDGGGKALTYGYTF
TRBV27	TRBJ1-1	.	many	TGTGCCAGCAGTTTCCAGGCGAACACTGAAGCTTTCTTT	CASSFQANTEAFF